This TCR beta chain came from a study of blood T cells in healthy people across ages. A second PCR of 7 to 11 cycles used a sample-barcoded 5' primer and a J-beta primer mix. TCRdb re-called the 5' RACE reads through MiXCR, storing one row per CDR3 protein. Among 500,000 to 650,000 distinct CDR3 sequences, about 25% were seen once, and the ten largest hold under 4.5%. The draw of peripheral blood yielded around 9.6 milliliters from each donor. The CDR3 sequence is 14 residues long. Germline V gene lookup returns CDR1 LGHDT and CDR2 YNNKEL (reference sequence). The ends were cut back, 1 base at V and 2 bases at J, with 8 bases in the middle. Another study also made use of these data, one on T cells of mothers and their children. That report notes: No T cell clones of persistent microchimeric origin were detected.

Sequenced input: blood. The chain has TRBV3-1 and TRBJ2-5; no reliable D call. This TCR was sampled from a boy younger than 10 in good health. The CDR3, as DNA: TGTGCCAGCAGCCAAGGTTGGCGACAAGAGACCCAGTACTTC. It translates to CASSQGWRQETQYF.